This TCR beta chain was sequenced for a study of blood T cell repertoires in COVID-19. As for the study in general: Acute and convalescent COVID-19 samples came from the United States, Italy and Spain.

CDR3 length: 15 amino acids. Germline loops: CDR1 SGHTA, CDR2 FQGNSA. Trimming stripped 5 bases from V and 2 bases from J, with 13 bases between. Clones were sequenced by immunoSEQ multiplex PCR, and TCRdb holds only the in-frame ones, with some missing. Of approximately 400,000 clones in the sample, around 90% were seen once. The study drew participants aged about 18 to 89 years from approximately 25 US areas. The sequence was obtained from a woman younger than 30 who had recovered from COVID-19. Sample: PBMCs or T cells enriched from blood (not recorded which). V is TRBV7-2 and J is TRBJ1-5, with unresolved D. The CDR3 spells CASSVWGGGNQPQHF. CDR3 in DNA: TGTGCCAGCAGCGTTTGGGGAGGTGGCAATCAGCCCCAGCATTTT.